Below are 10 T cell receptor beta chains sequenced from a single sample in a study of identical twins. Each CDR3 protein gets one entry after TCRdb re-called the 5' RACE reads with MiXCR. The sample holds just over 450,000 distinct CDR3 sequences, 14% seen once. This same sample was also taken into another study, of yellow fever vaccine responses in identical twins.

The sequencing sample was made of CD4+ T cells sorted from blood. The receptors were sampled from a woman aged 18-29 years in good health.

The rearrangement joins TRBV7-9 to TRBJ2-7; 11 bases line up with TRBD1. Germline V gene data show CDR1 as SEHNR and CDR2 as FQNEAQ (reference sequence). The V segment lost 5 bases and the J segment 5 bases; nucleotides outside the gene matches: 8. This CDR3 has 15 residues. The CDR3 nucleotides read TGTGCCAGCAGCAAATCCGGGACAGGGGGTAACGAGCAGTACTTC. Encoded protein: CASSKSGTGGNEQYF.

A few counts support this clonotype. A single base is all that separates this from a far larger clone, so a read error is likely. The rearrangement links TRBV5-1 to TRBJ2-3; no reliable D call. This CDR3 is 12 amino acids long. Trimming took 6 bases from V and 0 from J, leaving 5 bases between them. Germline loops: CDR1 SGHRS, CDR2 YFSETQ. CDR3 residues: CASISSTDTQYF. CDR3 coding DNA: TGCGCCAGCATCTCTAGCACAGATACGCAGTATTTT.

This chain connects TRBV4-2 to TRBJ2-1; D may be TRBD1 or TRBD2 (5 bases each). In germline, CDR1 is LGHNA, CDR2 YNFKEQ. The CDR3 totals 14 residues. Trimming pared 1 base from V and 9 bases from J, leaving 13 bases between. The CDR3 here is CASSQGKGAGEQFF. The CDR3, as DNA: TGTGCCAGCAGCCAAGGAAAAGGGGCGGGTGAGCAGTTCTTC.

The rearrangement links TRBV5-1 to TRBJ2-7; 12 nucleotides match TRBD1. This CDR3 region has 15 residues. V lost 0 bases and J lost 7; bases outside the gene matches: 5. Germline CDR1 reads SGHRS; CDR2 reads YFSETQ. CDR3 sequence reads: CASSLEGTGGREQYF. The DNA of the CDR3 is TGCGCCAGCAGCTTGGAGGGGACAGGGGGCAGGGAGCAGTACTTC.

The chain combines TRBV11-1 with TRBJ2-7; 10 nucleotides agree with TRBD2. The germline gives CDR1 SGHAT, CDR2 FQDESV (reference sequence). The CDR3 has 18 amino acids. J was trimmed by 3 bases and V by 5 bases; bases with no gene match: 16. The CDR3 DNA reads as TGTGCCAGCAGCACCGGGACTAGCGACATTCGGGGGGGCTACGAGCAGTACTTC. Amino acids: CASSTGTSDIRGGYEQYF.

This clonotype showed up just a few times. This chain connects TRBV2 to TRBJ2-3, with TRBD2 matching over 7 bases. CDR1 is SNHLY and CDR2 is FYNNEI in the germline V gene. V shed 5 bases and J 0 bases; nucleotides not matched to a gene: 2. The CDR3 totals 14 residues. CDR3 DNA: TGTGCCAGCAGTCGGACTAGGAGCACAGATACGCAGTATTTT. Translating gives CASSRTRSTDTQYF.

CDR3 in amino acids: CASSLGASGRTSDTQYF. CDR3 in DNA: TGTGCCAGCAGCTTAGGGGCTAGCGGGAGGACATCAGATACGCAGTATTTT. The rearrangement joins TRBV7-9 to TRBJ2-3, with 11 bases identical to TRBD2. The V gene's germline CDR1 is SEHNR and CDR2 FQNEAQ (reference sequence). There are 17 residues in the CDR3. J gave up 4 bases and V 1 base, and 7 bases lay outside the gene matches.

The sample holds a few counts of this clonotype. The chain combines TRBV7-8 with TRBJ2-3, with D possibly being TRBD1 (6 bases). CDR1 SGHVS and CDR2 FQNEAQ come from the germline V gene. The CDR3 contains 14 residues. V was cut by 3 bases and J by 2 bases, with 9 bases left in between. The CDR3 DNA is TGTGCCAGCAGCTTCAACAGGGACACAGATACGCAGTATTTT. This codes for CASSFNRDTDTQYF. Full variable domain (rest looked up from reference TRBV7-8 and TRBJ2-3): GAGVSQSPRYKVAKRGQDVALRCDPISGHVSLFWYQQALGQGPEFLTYFQNEAQLDKSGLPSDRFFAERPEGSVSTLKIQRTQQEDSAVYLCASSFNRDTDTQYFGPGTRLTVL.

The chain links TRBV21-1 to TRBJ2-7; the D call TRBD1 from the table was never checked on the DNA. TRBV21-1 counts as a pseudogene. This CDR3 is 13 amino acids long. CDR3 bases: TGTGCCAGCAGCAATGGGGGGATCTACGAGCAGTACTTC. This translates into CASSNGGIYEQYF.

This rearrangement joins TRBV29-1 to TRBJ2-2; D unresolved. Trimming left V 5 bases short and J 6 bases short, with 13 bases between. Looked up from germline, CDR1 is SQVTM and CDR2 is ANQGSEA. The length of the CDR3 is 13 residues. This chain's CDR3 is CSVKGLYAGELFF. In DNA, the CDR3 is TGCAGCGTTAAGGGTTTGTACGCCGGGGAGCTGTTTTTT.